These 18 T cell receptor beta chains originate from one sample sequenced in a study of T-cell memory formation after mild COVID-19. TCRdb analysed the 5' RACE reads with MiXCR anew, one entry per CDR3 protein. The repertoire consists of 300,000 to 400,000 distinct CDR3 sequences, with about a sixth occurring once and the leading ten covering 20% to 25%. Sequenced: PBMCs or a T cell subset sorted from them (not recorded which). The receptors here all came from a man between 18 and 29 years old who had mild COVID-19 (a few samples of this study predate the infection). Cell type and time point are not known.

CDR3 region: CSARGDRGYGETQYF. In DNA form, the CDR3 reads TGCAGTGCTAGGGGGGACAGGGGGTATGGAGAGACCCAGTACTTC. The chain combines TRBV20-1 with TRBJ2-5, with 11 bases matching TRBD1. The CDR3 consists of 15 residues. The germline V gene encodes CDR1 DFQATT and CDR2 SNEGSKA (reference sequence). V was clipped by 3 bases and J by 4 bases; unmatched bases: 7.

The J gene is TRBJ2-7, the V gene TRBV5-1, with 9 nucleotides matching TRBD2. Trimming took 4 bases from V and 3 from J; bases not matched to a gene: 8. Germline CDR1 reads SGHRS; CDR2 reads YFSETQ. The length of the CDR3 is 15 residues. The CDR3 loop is CASSLAERGVYEQYF. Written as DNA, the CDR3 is TGCGCCAGCAGCCTGGCCGAGCGGGGGGTCTACGAGCAGTACTTC.

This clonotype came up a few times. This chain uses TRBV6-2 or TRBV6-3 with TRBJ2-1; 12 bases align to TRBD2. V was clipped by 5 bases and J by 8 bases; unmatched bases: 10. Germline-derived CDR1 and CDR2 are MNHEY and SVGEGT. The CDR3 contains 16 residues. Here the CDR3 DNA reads TGTGCCAGCAGTCCGACTAGCGGGGGTATGGCAGATGAGCAGTTCTTC. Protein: CASSPTSGGMADEQFF.

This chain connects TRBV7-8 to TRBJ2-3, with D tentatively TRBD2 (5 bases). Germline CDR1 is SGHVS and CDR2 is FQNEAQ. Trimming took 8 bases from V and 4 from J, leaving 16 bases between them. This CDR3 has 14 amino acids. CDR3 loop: CASDSLGPPDTQYF. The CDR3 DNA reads TGTGCCAGCGACTCACTAGGCCCCCCAGATACGCAGTATTTT.

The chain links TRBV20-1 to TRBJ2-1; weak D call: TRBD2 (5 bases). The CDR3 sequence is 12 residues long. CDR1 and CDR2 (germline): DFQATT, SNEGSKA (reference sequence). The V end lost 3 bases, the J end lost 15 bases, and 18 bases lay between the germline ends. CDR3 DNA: TGCAGTGCTAGTCCTACGTTAGCGATGTGGTTCTTC. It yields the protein CSASPTLAMWFF.

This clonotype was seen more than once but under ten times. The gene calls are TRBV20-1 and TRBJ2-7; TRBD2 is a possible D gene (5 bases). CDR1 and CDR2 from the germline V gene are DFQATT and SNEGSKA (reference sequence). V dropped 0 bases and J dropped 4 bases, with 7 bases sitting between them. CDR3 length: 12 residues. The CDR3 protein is CSARDTGYEQYF. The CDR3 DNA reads TGCAGTGCTAGAGATACGGGGTACGAGCAGTACTTC.

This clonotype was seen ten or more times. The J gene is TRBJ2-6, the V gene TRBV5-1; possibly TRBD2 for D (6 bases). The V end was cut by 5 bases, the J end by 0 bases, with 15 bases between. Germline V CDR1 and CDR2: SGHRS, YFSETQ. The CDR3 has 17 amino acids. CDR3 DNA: TGCGCCAGCAGGGTATCGGGACTTCTCTCTGGGGCCAACGTCCTGACTTTC. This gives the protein CASRVSGLLSGANVLTF. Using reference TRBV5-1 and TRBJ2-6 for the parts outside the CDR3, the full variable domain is KAGVTQTPRYLIKTRGQQVTLSCSPISGHRSVSWYQQTPGQGLQFLFEYFSETQRNKGNFPGRFSGRQFSNSRSEMNVSTLELGDSALYLCASRVSGLLSGANVLTFGAGSRLTVL.

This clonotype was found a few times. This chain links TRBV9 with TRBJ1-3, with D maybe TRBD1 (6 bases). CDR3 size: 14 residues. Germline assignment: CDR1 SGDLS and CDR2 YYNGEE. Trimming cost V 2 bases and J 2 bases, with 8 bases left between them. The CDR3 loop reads CASSVEGAGNTIYF. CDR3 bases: TGTGCCAGCAGCGTTGAGGGGGCTGGAAACACCATATATTTT. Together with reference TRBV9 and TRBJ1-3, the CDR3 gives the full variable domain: DSGVTQTPKHLITATGQRVTLRCSPRSGDLSVYWYQQSLDQGLQFLIQYYNGEERAKGNILERFSAQQFPDLHSELNLSSLELGDSALYFCASSVEGAGNTIYFGEGSWLTVV.

CDR3 sequence reads: CASSAHRGRISGNTIYF. In DNA form, the CDR3 reads TGTGCCAGCAGCGCCCACAGGGGGCGAATCTCTGGAAACACCATATATTTT. The rearrangement links TRBV9 to TRBJ1-3; 9 bases match TRBD1. Germline assignment: CDR1 SGDLS and CDR2 YYNGEE. This CDR3 region has 17 residues. V was pared by 3 bases and J by 0 bases, with 7 bases of the junction left unmatched.

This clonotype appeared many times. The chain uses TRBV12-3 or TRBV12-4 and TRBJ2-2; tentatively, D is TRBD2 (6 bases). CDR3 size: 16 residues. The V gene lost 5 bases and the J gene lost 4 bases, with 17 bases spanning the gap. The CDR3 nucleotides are TGTGCCAGCAGTGCCGTAGCTGGAGGGAGCACCGGGGAGCTGTTTTTT. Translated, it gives CASSAVAGGSTGELFF.

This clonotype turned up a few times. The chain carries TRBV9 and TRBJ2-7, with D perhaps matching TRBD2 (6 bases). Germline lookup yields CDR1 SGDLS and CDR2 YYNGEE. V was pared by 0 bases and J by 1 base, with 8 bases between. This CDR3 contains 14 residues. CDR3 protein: CASSVAGRSYEQYF. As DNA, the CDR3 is TGTGCCAGCAGCGTAGCGGGGAGGTCCTACGAGCAGTACTTC.

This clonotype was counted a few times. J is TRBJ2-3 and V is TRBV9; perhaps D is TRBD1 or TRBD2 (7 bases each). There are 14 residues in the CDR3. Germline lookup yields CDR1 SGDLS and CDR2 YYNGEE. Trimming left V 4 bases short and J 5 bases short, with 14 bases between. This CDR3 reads CASSRTRGGDTQYF. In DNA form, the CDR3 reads TGTGCCAGCAGCAGGACCAGGGGGGGAGATACGCAGTATTTT.

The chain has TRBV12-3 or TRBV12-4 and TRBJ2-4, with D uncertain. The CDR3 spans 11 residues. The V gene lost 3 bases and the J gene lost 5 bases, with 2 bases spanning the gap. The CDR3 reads CASSLENIQYF. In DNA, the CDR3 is TGTGCCAGCAGTTTGGAAAACATTCAGTACTTC.

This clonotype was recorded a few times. The DNA of the CDR3 is TGTGCCAGCAGTTCCCACGACCGCCAGGATGGCTACACCTTC. Translation: CASSSHDRQDGYTF. This sequence joins TRBV27 and TRBJ1-2; unclear D gene. Trimming shortened V by 4 bases and J by 6 bases, and 15 bases separated the two germline ends. Per the germline V gene, CDR1 is MNHEY and CDR2 is SMNVEV (reference sequence). The CDR3 is made up of 14 amino acids.

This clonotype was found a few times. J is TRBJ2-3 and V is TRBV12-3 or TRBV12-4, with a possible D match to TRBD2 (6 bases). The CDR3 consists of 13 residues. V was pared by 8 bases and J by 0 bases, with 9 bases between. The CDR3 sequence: CASRGDSTDTQYF. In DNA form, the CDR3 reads TGTGCCAGCCGCGGGGATAGCACAGATACGCAGTATTTT.

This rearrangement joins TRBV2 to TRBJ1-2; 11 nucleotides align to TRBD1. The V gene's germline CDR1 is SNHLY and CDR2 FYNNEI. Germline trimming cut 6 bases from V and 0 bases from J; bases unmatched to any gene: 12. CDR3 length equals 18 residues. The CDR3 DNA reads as TGTGCCAGCAGCCCCCCGGACAGGGGGCTCGGAACTAACTATGGCTACACCTTC. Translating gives CASSPPDRGLGTNYGYTF.

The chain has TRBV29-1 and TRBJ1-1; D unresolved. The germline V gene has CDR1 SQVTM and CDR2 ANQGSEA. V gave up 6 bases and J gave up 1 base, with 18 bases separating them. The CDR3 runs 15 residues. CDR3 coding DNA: TGCAGCGTAGACCCGGGAAGTCCGGCGAACACTGAAGCTTTCTTT. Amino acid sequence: CSVDPGSPANTEAFF.

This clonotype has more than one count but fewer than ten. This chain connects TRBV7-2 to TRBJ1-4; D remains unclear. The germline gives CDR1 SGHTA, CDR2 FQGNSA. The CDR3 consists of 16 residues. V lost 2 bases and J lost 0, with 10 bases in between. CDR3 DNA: TGTGCCAGCAGCTTAATGTCCGTCACAACTAATGAAAAACTGTTTTTT. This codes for CASSLMSVTTNEKLFF.